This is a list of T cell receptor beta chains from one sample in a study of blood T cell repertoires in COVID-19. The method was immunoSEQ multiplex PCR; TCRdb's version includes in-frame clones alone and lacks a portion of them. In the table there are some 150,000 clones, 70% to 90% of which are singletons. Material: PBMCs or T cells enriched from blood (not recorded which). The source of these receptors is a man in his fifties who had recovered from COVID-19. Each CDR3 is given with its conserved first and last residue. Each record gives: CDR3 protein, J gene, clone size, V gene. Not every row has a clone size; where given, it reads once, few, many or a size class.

CDR3 protein: CASSTTTGLNTEAFF; J gene: TRBJ1-1; clone size: NA; V gene: TRBV28
CDR3 protein: CASSLTGTSTDTQYF; J gene: TRBJ2-3; clone size: NA; V gene: TRBV3-1/TRBV3-2
CDR3 protein: CASSSVDRSTDTQYF; J gene: TRBJ2-3; clone size: NA; V gene: TRBV5-1
CDR3 protein: CASSLSLAGSYEQYF; J gene: TRBJ2-7; clone size: NA; V gene: TRBV5-1
CDR3 protein: CASSSPDSGNTIYF; J gene: TRBJ1-3; clone size: NA; V gene: TRBV28
CDR3 protein: CASSSPDRGQKNIAKNIQYF; J gene: TRBJ2-4; clone size: few; V gene: TRBV7-4
CDR3 protein: CASRPTGRNTEAFF; J gene: TRBJ1-1; clone size: NA; V gene: TRBV7-9
CDR3 protein: CASSQDLTGRVPLHF; J gene: TRBJ1-6; clone size: NA; V gene: TRBV4-3
CDR3 protein: CASSYRAGNTIYF; J gene: TRBJ1-3; clone size: NA; V gene: TRBV9
CDR3 protein: CASSLPGTGRGNEKLFF; J gene: TRBJ1-4; clone size: NA; V gene: TRBV28
CDR3 protein: CASSPQQGQGYGYTF; J gene: TRBJ1-2; clone size: NA; V gene: TRBV18
CDR3 protein: CATSPSGIGNYEQYF; J gene: TRBJ2-7; clone size: NA; V gene: TRBV24-1
CDR3 protein: CASSQGQAAGELFF; J gene: TRBJ2-2; clone size: once; V gene: TRBV4-2
CDR3 protein: CASSPLSGGSYNEQFF; J gene: TRBJ2-1; clone size: NA; V gene: TRBV6-2/TRBV6-3
CDR3 protein: CASSLIGEPQETQYF; J gene: TRBJ2-5; clone size: NA; V gene: TRBV5-6
CDR3 protein: CASSQLASSTDTQYF; J gene: TRBJ2-3; clone size: NA; V gene: TRBV2
CDR3 protein: CATSSSGRAYNEQFF; J gene: TRBJ2-1; clone size: NA; V gene: TRBV24-1
CDR3 protein: CASSSGSGQNYEQYF; J gene: TRBJ2-7; clone size: once; V gene: TRBV5-4
CDR3 protein: CASRGQGSGGNTIYF; J gene: TRBJ1-3; clone size: NA; V gene: TRBV27
CDR3 protein: CASSDFQGWDYGYTF; J gene: TRBJ1-2; clone size: once; V gene: TRBV25-1
CDR3 protein: CASSYNSGGQETQYF; J gene: TRBJ2-5; clone size: NA; V gene: TRBV7-2
CDR3 protein: CASSPTGQGFEKLFF; J gene: TRBJ1-4; clone size: NA; V gene: TRBV19
CDR3 protein: CASSPRGGGGEQFF; J gene: TRBJ2-1; clone size: NA; V gene: TRBV18
CDR3 protein: CATSDSRVIADTQYF; J gene: TRBJ2-3; clone size: few; V gene: TRBV24-1
CDR3 protein: CATGDGTSNTF; J gene: TRBJ1-2; clone size: few; V gene: TRBV24-1
CDR3 protein: CASSHLAGGPSEQYF; J gene: TRBJ2-7; clone size: once; V gene: TRBV4-3
CDR3 protein: CAIRPGLAGGLSTDTQYF; J gene: TRBJ2-3; clone size: NA; V gene: TRBV10-3
CDR3 protein: CASSLEGASGSSYNEQFF; J gene: TRBJ2-1; clone size: NA; V gene: TRBV7-2
CDR3 protein: CATSRERGTADTQYF; J gene: TRBJ2-3; clone size: NA; V gene: TRBV15
CDR3 protein: CASSPPGTGGNTIYF; J gene: TRBJ1-3; clone size: NA; V gene: TRBV7-2
CDR3 protein: CASSQDRRFGDYTDTQYF; J gene: TRBJ2-3; clone size: NA; V gene: TRBV3-1/TRBV3-2
CDR3 protein: CASSPLGTSLGRITGELFF; J gene: TRBJ2-2; clone size: NA; V gene: TRBV18
CDR3 protein: CARSPHQDGTGGYTF; J gene: TRBJ1-2; clone size: once; V gene: TRBV5-3
CDR3 protein: CASSIGRGTYEQYF; J gene: TRBJ2-7; clone size: NA; V gene: TRBV19